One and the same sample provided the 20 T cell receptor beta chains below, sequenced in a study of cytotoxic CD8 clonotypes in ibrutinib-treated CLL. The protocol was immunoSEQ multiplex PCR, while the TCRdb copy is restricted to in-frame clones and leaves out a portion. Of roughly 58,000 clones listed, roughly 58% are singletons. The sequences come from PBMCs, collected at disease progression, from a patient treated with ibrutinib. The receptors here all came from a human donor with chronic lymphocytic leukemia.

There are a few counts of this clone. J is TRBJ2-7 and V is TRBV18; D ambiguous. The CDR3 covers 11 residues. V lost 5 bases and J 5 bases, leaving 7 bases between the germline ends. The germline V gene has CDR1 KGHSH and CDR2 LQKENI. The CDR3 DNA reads TGTGCCAGCTCAATGGGGAACGAGCAGTACTTC. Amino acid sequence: CASSMGNEQYF. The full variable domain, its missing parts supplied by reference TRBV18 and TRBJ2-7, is NAGVMQNPRHLVRRRGQEARLRCSPMKGHSHVYWYRQLPEEGLKFMVYLQKENIIDESGMPKERFSAEFPKEGPSILRIQQVVRGDSAAYFCASSMGNEQYFGPGTRLTVT.

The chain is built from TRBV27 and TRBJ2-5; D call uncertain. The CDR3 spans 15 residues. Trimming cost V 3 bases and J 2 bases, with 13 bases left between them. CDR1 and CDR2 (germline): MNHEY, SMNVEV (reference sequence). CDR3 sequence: CASSLGRTEQETQYF. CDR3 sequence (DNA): TGTGCCAGCAGTTTGGGTAGAACGGAACAAGAGACCCAGTACTTC.

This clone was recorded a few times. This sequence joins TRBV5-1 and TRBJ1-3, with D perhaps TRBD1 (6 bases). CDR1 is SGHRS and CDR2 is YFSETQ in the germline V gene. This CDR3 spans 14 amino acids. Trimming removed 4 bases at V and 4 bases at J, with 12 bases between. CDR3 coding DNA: TGCGCCAGCAGCCCACAGGGATCAGGAAACACCATATATTTT. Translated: CASSPQGSGNTIYF.

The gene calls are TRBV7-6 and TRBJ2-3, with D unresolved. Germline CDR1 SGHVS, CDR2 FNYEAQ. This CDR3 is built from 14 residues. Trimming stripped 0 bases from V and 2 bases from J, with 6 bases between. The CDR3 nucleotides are TGTGCCAGCAGCTTAGCGGGCAACACAGATACGCAGTATTTT. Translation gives CASSLAGNTDTQYF.

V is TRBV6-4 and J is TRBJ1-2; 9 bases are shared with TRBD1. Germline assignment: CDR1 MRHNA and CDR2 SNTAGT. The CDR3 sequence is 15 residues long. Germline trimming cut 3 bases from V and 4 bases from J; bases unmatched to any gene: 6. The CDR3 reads CASSEEQGAGYGYTF. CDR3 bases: TGTGCCAGCAGTGAAGAACAGGGGGCGGGCTATGGCTACACCTTC.

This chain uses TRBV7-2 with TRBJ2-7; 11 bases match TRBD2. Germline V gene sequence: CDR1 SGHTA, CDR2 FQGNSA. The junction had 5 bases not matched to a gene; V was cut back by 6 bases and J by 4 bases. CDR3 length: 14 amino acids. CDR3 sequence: CASRILAGAYEQYF. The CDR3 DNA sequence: TGTGCCAGCAGAATACTAGCGGGAGCGTACGAGCAGTACTTC.

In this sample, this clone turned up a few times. The CDR3 sequence: CASSHTGELFF. In DNA, the CDR3 is TGTGCCAGCTCACACACCGGGGAGCTGTTTTTT. V is TRBV18 and J is TRBJ2-2; the D is unclear. This CDR3 is 11 amino acids long. Trimming cost V 4 bases and J 3 bases, with 0 bases left between them. Germline CDR1 is KGHSH and CDR2 is LQKENI.

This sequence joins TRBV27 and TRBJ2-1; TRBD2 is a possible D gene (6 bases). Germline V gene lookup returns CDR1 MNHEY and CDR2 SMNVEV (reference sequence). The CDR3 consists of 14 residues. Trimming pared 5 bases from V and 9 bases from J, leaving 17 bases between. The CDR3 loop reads CASSPAAEGREQFF. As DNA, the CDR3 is TGTGCCAGCAGTCCCGCCGCGGAGGGGCGTGAGCAGTTCTTC.

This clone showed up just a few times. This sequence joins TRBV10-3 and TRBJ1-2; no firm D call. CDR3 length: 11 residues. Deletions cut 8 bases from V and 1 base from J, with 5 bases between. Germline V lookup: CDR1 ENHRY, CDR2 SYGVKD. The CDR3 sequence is CAIGNNYGYTF. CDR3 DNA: TGTGCCATCGGTAATAACTATGGCTACACCTTC.

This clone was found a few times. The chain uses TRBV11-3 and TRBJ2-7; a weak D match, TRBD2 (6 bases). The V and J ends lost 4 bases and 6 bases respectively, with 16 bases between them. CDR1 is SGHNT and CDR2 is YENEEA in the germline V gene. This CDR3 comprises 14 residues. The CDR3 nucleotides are TGTGCCAGCAGCTGGAATTCGGGGGTAAGCGAGCAGTACTTC. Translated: CASSWNSGVSEQYF.

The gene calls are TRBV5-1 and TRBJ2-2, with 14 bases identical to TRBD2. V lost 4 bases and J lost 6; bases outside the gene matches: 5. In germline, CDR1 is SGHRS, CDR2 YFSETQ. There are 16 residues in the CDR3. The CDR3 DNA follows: TGCGCCAGCAGCGGTGGACTAGCGGGAGGCGCCGGGGAGCTGTTTTTT. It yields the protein CASSGGLAGGAGELFF.

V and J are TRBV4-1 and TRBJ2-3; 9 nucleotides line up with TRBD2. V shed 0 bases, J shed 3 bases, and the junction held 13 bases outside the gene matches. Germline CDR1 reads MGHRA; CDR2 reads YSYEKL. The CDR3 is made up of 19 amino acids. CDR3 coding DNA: TGCGCCAGCAGCCAAGATCGGCTAGCGGGGTCGGTGGGAACAGATACGCAGTATTTT. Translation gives CASSQDRLAGSVGTDTQYF.

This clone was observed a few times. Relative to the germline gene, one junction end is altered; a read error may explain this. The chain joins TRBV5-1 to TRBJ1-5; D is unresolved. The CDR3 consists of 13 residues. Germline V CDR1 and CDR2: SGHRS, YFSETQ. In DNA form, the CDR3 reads TGCGCCAGCAGCTTGGACAGCACTCAGCCCCAGCATTTT. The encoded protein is CASSLDSTQPQHF.

Here the CDR3 reads CASSYEGGQNEQFF. The CDR3, as DNA: TGTGCCAGCAGTTACGAGGGGGGGCAGAATGAGCAGTTCTTC. V is TRBV6-6 and J is TRBJ2-1; the D gene is possibly TRBD2 (7 bases). Germline CDR1 is MNHNY and CDR2 is SVGAGI (reference sequence). CDR3 size: 14 residues. V gave up 2 bases and J gave up 7 bases, with 12 bases separating them.

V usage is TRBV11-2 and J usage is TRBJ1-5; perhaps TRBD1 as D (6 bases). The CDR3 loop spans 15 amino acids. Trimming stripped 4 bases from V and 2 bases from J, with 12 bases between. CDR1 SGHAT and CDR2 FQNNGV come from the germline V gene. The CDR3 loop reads CASSWGGDGNQPQHF. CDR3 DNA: TGTGCCAGCAGCTGGGGGGGCGATGGCAATCAGCCCCAGCATTTT. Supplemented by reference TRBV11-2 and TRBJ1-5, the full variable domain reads EAGVAQSPRYKIIEKRQSVAFWCNPISGHATLYWYQQILGQGPKLLIQFQNNGVVDDSQLPKDRFSAERLKGVDSTLKIQPAKLEDSAVYLCASSWGGDGNQPQHFGDGTRLSIL.

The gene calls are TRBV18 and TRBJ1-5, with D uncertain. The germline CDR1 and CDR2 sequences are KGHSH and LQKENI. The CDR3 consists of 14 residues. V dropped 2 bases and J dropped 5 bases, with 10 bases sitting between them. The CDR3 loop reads CASSPKVIDQPQHF. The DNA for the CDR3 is TGTGCCAGCTCACCAAAGGTGATAGATCAGCCCCAGCATTTT.

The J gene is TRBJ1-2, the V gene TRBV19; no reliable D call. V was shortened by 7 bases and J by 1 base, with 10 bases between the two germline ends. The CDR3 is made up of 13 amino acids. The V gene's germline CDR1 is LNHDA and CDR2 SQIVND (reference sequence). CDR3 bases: TGTGCCAGTAATTCCGACAATAACTATGGCTACACCTTC. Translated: CASNSDNNYGYTF.

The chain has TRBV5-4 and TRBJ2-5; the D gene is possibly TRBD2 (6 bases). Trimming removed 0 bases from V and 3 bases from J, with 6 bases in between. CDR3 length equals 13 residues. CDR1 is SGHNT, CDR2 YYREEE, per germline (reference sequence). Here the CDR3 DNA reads TGTGCCAGCAGCTTGGGGGGGGAAGAGACCCAGTACTTC. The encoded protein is CASSLGGEETQYF.

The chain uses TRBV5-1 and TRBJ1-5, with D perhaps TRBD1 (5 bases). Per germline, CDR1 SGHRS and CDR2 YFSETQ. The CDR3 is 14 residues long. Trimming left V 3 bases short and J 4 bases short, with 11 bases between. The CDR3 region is CASSSGGENQPQHF. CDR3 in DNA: TGCGCCAGCAGCTCTGGAGGGGAGAATCAGCCCCAGCATTTT.

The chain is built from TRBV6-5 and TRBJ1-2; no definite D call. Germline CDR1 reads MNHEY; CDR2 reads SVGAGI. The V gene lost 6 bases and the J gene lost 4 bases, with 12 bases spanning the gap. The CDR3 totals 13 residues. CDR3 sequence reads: CASSSYRGYGYTF. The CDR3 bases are TGTGCCAGCAGCTCCTATCGGGGCTATGGCTACACCTTC.